A selection of T cell receptor beta chains follows, all from one sample in a study of CD8+CD57+ T cells in acquired aplastic anemia. MiXCR was run by TCRdb on the reads, yielding one entry per CDR3 protein. Found here are roughly 290,000 distinct CDR3 sequences, around three fifths of them singletons; the top ten hold approximately 1.2%. Sequences were obtained from sorted CD4+, CD8+, or CD8+CD57+ T cells (not recorded which) from PBMCs. The receptor set was obtained from a human donor with aplastic anemia. Both conserved end residues are part of each CDR3. The order of the fields is D gene, V gene, J gene, clone size, CDR3 protein, CDR3 DNA. The D gene is left open where the match is weak. Clone size is shown for a subset of rows, as once, few, many or a class of expanded clone.

d_call: NA
v_call: TRBV4-1
j_call: TRBJ1-5
clone_size: many
cdr3_aa: CASSQEVEQPQHF
cdr3_nt: TGCGCCAGCAGCCAAGAAGTAGAGCAGCCCCAGCATTTT

d_call: NA
v_call: TRBV12-3/TRBV12-4
j_call: TRBJ2-3
clone_size: NA
cdr3_aa: CASSLGGGRERGTQYF
cdr3_nt: TGTGCCAGCAGCTTAGGGGGTGGGAGAGAACGTGGGACGCAGTATTTT

d_call: NA
v_call: TRBV5-1
j_call: TRBJ2-2
clone_size: NA
cdr3_aa: CASSLNRPGELFF
cdr3_nt: TGCGCCAGCAGCTTGAATCGCCCCGGGGAGCTGTTTTTT

d_call: TRBD2
v_call: TRBV20-1
j_call: TRBJ2-7
clone_size: NA
cdr3_aa: CSASPGLAIYEQYF
cdr3_nt: TGCAGTGCTAGCCCGGGACTAGCAATCTACGAGCAGTACTTC

d_call: NA
v_call: TRBV19
j_call: TRBJ1-6
clone_size: many
cdr3_aa: CASTTGRQGTLSPLHF
cdr3_nt: TGTGCCAGTACTACCGGTAGGCAGGGGACATTGTCACCCCTCCACTTT

d_call: NA
v_call: TRBV19
j_call: TRBJ2-3
clone_size: many
cdr3_aa: CASSTRGGFGTDTQYF
cdr3_nt: TGTGCCAGTAGTACCAGGGGCGGTTTTGGCACAGATACGCAGTATTTT

d_call: NA
v_call: TRBV9
j_call: TRBJ1-5
clone_size: few
cdr3_aa: CASSEQGWDQPQHF
cdr3_nt: TGTGCCAGCAGCGAGCAGGGGTGGGATCAGCCCCAGCATTTT

d_call: NA
v_call: TRBV20-1
j_call: TRBJ1-5
clone_size: NA
cdr3_aa: CSARDTLDQPQHF
cdr3_nt: TGCAGTGCTAGAGATACCCTTGATCAGCCCCAGCATTTT

d_call: TRBD1
v_call: TRBV18
j_call: TRBJ1-1
clone_size: NA
cdr3_aa: CASSPRDRANTEAFF
cdr3_nt: TGTGCCAGCTCACCTCGGGACAGGGCCAACACTGAAGCTTTCTTT

d_call: TRBD1
v_call: TRBV7-2
j_call: TRBJ1-1
clone_size: NA
cdr3_aa: CASSLGQGLITEAFF
cdr3_nt: TGTGCCAGCAGCTTAGGACAGGGGCTAATCACTGAAGCTTTCTTT

d_call: NA
v_call: TRBV15
j_call: TRBJ2-7
clone_size: many
cdr3_aa: CATSRDILVYEQYF
cdr3_nt: TGTGCCACCAGCAGAGATATATTAGTTTACGAGCAGTACTTC

d_call: TRBD2
v_call: TRBV20-1
j_call: TRBJ2-1
clone_size: NA
cdr3_aa: CSADKPGLVSYNEQFF
cdr3_nt: TGCAGTGCTGATAAACCGGGACTAGTCTCCTACAATGAGCAGTTCTTC

d_call: NA
v_call: TRBV9
j_call: TRBJ2-3
clone_size: many
cdr3_aa: CASSVAITGLSTDTQYF
cdr3_nt: TGTGCCAGCAGCGTAGCCATCACAGGGCTTAGCACAGATACGCAGTATTTT

d_call: TRBD1
v_call: TRBV10-1
j_call: TRBJ2-7
clone_size: NA
cdr3_aa: CASSPDRGNTYEQYF
cdr3_nt: TGCGCCAGCAGTCCTGACAGGGGGAACACCTACGAGCAGTACTTC

d_call: NA
v_call: TRBV20-1
j_call: TRBJ1-1
clone_size: NA
cdr3_aa: CSATGVGGLNTEAFF
cdr3_nt: TGCAGTGCTACAGGGGTGGGGGGCTTGAACACTGAAGCTTTCTTT

d_call: NA
v_call: TRBV18
j_call: TRBJ1-1
clone_size: NA
cdr3_aa: CASSPMPRPYTEAFF
cdr3_nt: TGTGCCAGCTCACCGATGCCTCGACCCTACACTGAAGCTTTCTTT

d_call: NA
v_call: TRBV5-6
j_call: TRBJ1-5
clone_size: NA
cdr3_aa: CASSLWQGGHQPQHF
cdr3_nt: TGTGCCAGCAGCTTATGGCAGGGAGGGCATCAGCCCCAGCATTTT

d_call: TRBD1
v_call: TRBV7-6
j_call: TRBJ1-2
clone_size: few
cdr3_aa: CASSLLTGATATYGYTF
cdr3_nt: TGTGCCAGCAGCTTATTGACAGGGGCCACCGCAACTTATGGCTACACCTTC

d_call: NA
v_call: TRBV4-2
j_call: TRBJ1-6
clone_size: many
cdr3_aa: CASSQGTENSPLHF
cdr3_nt: TGTGCCAGCAGCCAAGGGACGGAGAATTCACCCCTCCACTTT

d_call: NA
v_call: TRBV7-2
j_call: TRBJ2-3
clone_size: many
cdr3_aa: CASSEGPEITDTQYF
cdr3_nt: TGTGCCAGCAGCGAAGGACCGGAAATCACAGATACGCAGTATTTT

d_call: NA
v_call: TRBV7-3
j_call: TRBJ2-5
clone_size: NA
cdr3_aa: CASSFQAPDFQETQYF
cdr3_nt: TGTGCCAGCAGCTTCCAGGCTCCCGACTTCCAAGAGACCCAGTACTTC

d_call: NA
v_call: TRBV19
j_call: TRBJ1-1
clone_size: NA
cdr3_aa: CASSMGGAQAFF
cdr3_nt: TGTGCCAGTAGTATGGGGGGGGCGCAAGCTTTCTTT

d_call: TRBD1
v_call: TRBV7-6
j_call: TRBJ1-4
clone_size: few
cdr3_aa: CASSLGLGQNEKLFF
cdr3_nt: TGTGCCAGCAGCTTAGGCTTGGGACAGAATGAAAAACTGTTTTTT

d_call: TRBD1
v_call: TRBV11-2
j_call: TRBJ1-1
clone_size: once
cdr3_aa: CASSLPGQGNEAFF
cdr3_nt: TGTGCCAGCAGCTTACCGGGACAGGGCAATGAAGCTTTCTTT

d_call: NA
v_call: TRBV29-1
j_call: TRBJ2-7
clone_size: few
cdr3_aa: CSVMWLARPYEQYF
cdr3_nt: TGCAGCGTAATGTGGCTAGCGAGGCCGTACGAGCAGTACTTC